Listed below are T cell receptor beta chains from one sample, sequenced in a study of shared clonotypes between healthy human individuals. Sequenced by immunoSEQ multiplex PCR; TCRdb stores in-frame clones only, minus some. The table includes hundreds of thousands of clones, 72% detected once. The source material was memory CD4+ T cells sorted from blood. These receptors originate from a woman younger than 45 in good health. The CDR3 runs from the conserved cysteine through the conserved F or W. A D gene is named only where the DNA matches it firmly. Only part of the rows carry a size: once, few, many, or a class if the clone is expanded.

j_call clone_size d_call v_call cdr3_nt cdr3_aa
TRBJ2-2 - - TRBV4-1 TGCGCCAGCAGCCCCGAGGTAGCTGCGAACACCGGGGAGCTGTTTTTT CASSPEVAANTGELFF
TRBJ1-2 few - TRBV5-6 TGTGCCAGCAGCTTGGCCTCGGGACGGGCTGGCTACACCTTC CASSLASGRAGYTF
TRBJ2-1 - - TRBV28 TGTGCCAGCAGTTCGGGACTGTCGACCTACAATGAGCAGTTCTTC CASSSGLSTYNEQFF
TRBJ2-1 - TRBD2 TRBV4-1 TGCGCCAGCAGCCAACGGAATAGCGGGAGAGGTGAGCAGTTCTTC CASSQRNSGRGEQFF
TRBJ1-3 - TRBD1 TRBV7-9 TGTGCCAGCAGCCGGGGGACAGGGAGAAACACCATATATTTT CASSRGTGRNTIYF
TRBJ2-5 - TRBD1 TRBV5-1 TGCGCCAGCAGCTTATACGGGACAGGGACCCAAGAGACCCAGTACTTC CASSLYGTGTQETQYF
TRBJ2-5 - TRBD1 TRBV11-1 TGTGCCAGCAGCCGACAGGGTCTTCCGGAGACCCAGTACTTC CASSRQGLPETQYF
TRBJ1-5 - - TRBV28 TGTGCCAGCAGTGTCCGGGTCCTCCGGGAGGGCAATCAGCCCCAGCATTTT CASSVRVLREGNQPQHF
TRBJ1-1 - - TRBV4-1 TGCGCCAGCACCGACGGGACGACTGAAGCTTTCTTT CASTDGTTEAFF
TRBJ2-1 - - TRBV6-5 TGTGCCCCAACTCAAACGGGGAGTTGGTACAATGAGCAGTTCTTC CAPTQTGSWYNEQFF
TRBJ2-5 - TRBD2 TRBV7-8 TGTGCCAGCAGCTTATTGTCTAGCGGGAGGGTGTCAGAGACCCAGTACTTC CASSLLSSGRVSETQYF
TRBJ1-2 few - TRBV28 TGTGCCAGCAGTGGTCAGGGGATGAATGGCTACACCTTC CASSGQGMNGYTF
TRBJ2-7 few TRBD2 TRBV10-2 TGCGCCAGCAGGAGCGTAAGCGGGAGCTCCTACGAGCAGTACTTC CASRSVSGSSYEQYF
TRBJ2-5 - TRBD2 TRBV19 TGTGCCAGTAGTCGAAGGACTAGCGGGAGCTCAGAGACCCAGTACTTC CASSRRTSGSSETQYF
TRBJ2-7 - TRBD1 TRBV5-4 TGTGCCAGCAGCCGGCGGGACAGGGCTACCTACGAGCAGTACTTC CASSRRDRATYEQYF
TRBJ1-1 - - TRBV4-1 TGCGCCAGCAGCCAAGCCGGACAGCCTAACACTGAAGCTTTCTTT CASSQAGQPNTEAFF
TRBJ1-5 - TRBD1 TRBV27 TGTGCCAGCAGTTTTAGGACAGGGCCTAATCAGCCCCAGCATTTT CASSFRTGPNQPQHF
TRBJ2-1 - - TRBV2 TGTGCCAGCAGAGGGAGGGAGCAGTTCTTC CASRGREQFF
TRBJ1-4 few - TRBV6-9 TGTGCCAGCAGAGGGCAGCGGGGGGAAAAACTGTTTTTT CASRGQRGEKLFF
TRBJ1-5 - TRBD1 TRBV19 TGTGCCAGTAGTATCGGGCAGGGGGCTAATCAGCCCCAGCATTTT CASSIGQGANQPQHF
TRBJ1-1 - - TRBV7-9 TGTGCCAGCAGCCTAGGGGCAACGACCGAGACGGCGTTT CASSLGATTETAF
TRBJ2-3 - - TRBV4-1 TGCGCCAGCAGCCAAGATAGGCAAAACACAGATACGCAGTATTTT CASSQDRQNTDTQYF
TRBJ2-3 - - TRBV28 TGTGCCAGCAGTCCGTCGAGGGGGACGGCAGATACGCAGTATTTT CASSPSRGTADTQYF
TRBJ1-1 medium-sized TRBD1 TRBV7-9 TGTGCCAGCAGCCGGGCTGACAGGGGAGCTTTCTTT CASSRADRGAFF
TRBJ1-1 - TRBD1 TRBV6-5 TGTGCCAGCAGTTCCGGGACAGGGGCGGTGAACACTGAAGCTTTCTTT CASSSGTGAVNTEAFF
TRBJ2-1 - - TRBV5-4 TGTGCCAGCAGCCCCTCGAGCCTCGATGAGCAGTTCTTC CASSPSSLDEQFF
TRBJ2-2 many TRBD1 TRBV5-1 TGCGCCAGCAGCCCCGGGACAGAGAACACCGGGGAGCTGTTTTTT CASSPGTENTGELFF
TRBJ1-2 once - TRBV7-9 TGTGCCAGCTCTATAGGGGGGGCTAACTATGGCTACACCTTC CASSIGGANYGYTF
TRBJ1-4 - - TRBV29-1 TGCAGCGTTGCGACAGGTGAAAAACTGTTTTTT CSVATGEKLFF
TRBJ2-2 once - TRBV4-1 TGCGCCAGCAGCCGGCAACTAAGGACAGAGGGCGGGGAGCTGTTTTTT CASSRQLRTEGGELFF
TRBJ1-4 few TRBD1 TRBV5-1 TGCGCCAGCAGCTTCGACAGGGGAAAGGAAAAACTGTTTTTT CASSFDRGKEKLFF
TRBJ2-7 - TRBD1 TRBV4-1 TGCGCCAGCAGAAAATTTCCAATGGGGACAGACAACGAGCAGTACTTC CASRKFPMGTDNEQYF
TRBJ2-5 - - TRBV14 TGTGCCAGCAGCCCCTCCAGGCAGACCCAGTACTTC CASSPSRQTQYF
TRBJ1-1 - - TRBV2 TGTGCCAGCAGGACTTCCGGACACATGAACACTGAAGCTTTCTTT CASRTSGHMNTEAFF
TRBJ2-2 - - TRBV27 TGTGCCAGCAGTCTCTCGTTGGGCCCCGGGGAGCTGTTTTTT CASSLSLGPGELFF
TRBJ2-7 - TRBD1 TRBV7-9 TGTGCCAGCAGCCGGGGACAGGCAACCTACGAGCAGTACTTC CASSRGQATYEQYF
TRBJ2-7 - - TRBV7-9 TGTGCCAGCAGCTTAGGTGAGGGTTTAACCTACGAGCAGTACTTC CASSLGEGLTYEQYF
TRBJ1-2 - - TRBV13 TGTGCCAGCAGCCCAACTACAGGGACGGCTAACTATGGCTACACCTTC CASSPTTGTANYGYTF
TRBJ1-3 - - TRBV27 TGTGCCAGCCGAGCTAAAACAGGGATCTCTGGAAACACCATATATTTT CASRAKTGISGNTIYF
TRBJ1-2 - - TRBV28 TGTGCCAGCAGTTCCCCTGCGCGCTACACCTTC CASSSPARYTF
TRBJ2-3 many TRBD2 TRBV9 TGTGCCAGCAGCGTAGGACTAGCGGAAACAGATACGCAGTATTTT CASSVGLAETDTQYF
TRBJ2-1 few TRBD2 TRBV19 TGTGCCAGTAGTATAGAGGGGGGTAGCGGGAACAATGAGCAGTTCTTC CASSIEGGSGNNEQFF